Detailed here is one T cell receptor beta chain. The target antigen is unknown. Unique molecular identifiers were affixed to single, distinct cDNA molecules. Each CDR3 protein gets one entry after TCRdb re-called the 5' RACE reads with MiXCR. This table has about 67,000 distinct CDR3 sequences, under 14% appearing once. This CDR3 comprises 13 residues. Trimming took off 4 bases at V and 6 bases at J, with 12 bases between the two ends. CDR1 is DFQATT, CDR2 SNEGSKA, per germline (reference sequence). This sample is drawn from a study of early T cells in non-severe SARS-CoV-2 infection. Overall study findings and caveats: Anti-spike CD8 responses were favored by VDJdb matching, which missed private and CD4 specificities.

The chain joins TRBV20-1 to TRBJ2-2, with TRBD2 as a possible D gene (6 bases). This clonotype was sampled from an adult who was a healthcare worker with PCR-confirmed SARS-CoV-2 infection or an uninfected control (not recorded which). The specimen sequenced was whole blood. CDR3 bases: TGCAGTGCTAAGACTAGTTATCCCGGGGAGCTGTTTTTT. Residues: CSAKTSYPGELFF.